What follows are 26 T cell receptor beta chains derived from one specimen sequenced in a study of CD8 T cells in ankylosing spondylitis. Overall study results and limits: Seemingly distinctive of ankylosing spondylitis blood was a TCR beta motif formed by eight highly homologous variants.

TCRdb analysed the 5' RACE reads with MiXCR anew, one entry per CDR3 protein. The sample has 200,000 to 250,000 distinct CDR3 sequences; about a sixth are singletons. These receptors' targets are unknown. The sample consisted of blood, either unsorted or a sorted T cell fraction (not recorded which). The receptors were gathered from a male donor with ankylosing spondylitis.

The CDR3 DNA sequence: TGTGCCTGGAAAATAGGACAGGGTGGGTACAATGAGCAGTTCTTC. It codes for CAWKIGQGGYNEQFF. The chain has TRBV30 and TRBJ2-1; 8 bases agree with TRBD1. CDR3 length: 15 residues. Germline V lookup: CDR1 GTSNPN, CDR2 SVGIG (reference sequence). V shed 4 bases, J shed 4 bases, and the junction held 9 bases outside the gene matches.

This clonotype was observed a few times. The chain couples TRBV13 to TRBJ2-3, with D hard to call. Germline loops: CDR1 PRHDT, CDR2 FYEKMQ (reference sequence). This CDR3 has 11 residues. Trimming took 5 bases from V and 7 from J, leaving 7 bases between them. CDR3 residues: CASSDSYTQYF. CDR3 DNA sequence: TGTGCCAGCAGCGATAGCTATACGCAGTATTTT.

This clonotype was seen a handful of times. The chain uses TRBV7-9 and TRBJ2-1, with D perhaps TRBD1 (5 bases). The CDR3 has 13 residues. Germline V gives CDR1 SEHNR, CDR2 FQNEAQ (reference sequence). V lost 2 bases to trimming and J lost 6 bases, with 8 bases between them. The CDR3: CASSLSTVNEQFF. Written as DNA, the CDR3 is TGTGCCAGCAGCTTATCGACAGTCAATGAGCAGTTCTTC.

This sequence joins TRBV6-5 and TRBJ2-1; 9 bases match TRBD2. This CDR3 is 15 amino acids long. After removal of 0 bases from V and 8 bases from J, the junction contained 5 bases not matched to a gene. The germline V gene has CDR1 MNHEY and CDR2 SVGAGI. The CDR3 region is CASSYSGGGAYEQFF. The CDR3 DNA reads TGTGCCAGCAGTTACTCTGGCGGGGGGGCCTATGAGCAGTTCTTC.

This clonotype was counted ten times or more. The CDR3 reads CSVELGGSANTGELFF. DNA of the CDR3: TGCAGCGTTGAACTGGGCGGATCGGCGAACACCGGGGAGCTGTTTTTT. The chain recombines TRBV29-1 with TRBJ2-2; D gene uncertain. The V gene lost 2 bases and the J gene lost 0 bases, with 13 bases spanning the gap. Germline CDR1 reads SQVTM; CDR2 reads ANQGSEA. This CDR3 has 16 amino acids.

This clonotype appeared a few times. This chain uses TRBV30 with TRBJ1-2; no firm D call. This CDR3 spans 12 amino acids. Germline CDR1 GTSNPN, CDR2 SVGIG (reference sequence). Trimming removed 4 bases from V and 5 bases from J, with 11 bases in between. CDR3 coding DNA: TGTGCCTGGACCTCGGGTCTATATGGCTACACCTTC. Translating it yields CAWTSGLYGYTF.

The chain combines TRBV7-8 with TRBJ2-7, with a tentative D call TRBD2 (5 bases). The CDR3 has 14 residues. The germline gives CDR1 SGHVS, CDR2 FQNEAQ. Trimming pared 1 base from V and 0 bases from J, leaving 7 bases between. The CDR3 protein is CASSLGGDSYEQYF. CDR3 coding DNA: TGTGCCAGCAGCTTAGGGGGAGACTCCTACGAGCAGTACTTC.

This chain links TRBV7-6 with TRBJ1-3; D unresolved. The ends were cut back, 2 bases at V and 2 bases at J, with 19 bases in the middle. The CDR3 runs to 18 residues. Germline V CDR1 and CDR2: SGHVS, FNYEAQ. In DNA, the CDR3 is TGTGCCAGCAGCTTAAACCCACTTAGAGCAGTCCCTGGAAACACCATATATTTT. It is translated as CASSLNPLRAVPGNTIYF.

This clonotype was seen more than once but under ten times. The CDR3 nucleotides read TGTGCCAGCAGCCTTATCGGGGCCGCTGGGGCTTTCTTT. Translating it yields CASSLIGAAGAFF. The chain couples TRBV14 to TRBJ1-1; weak D call: TRBD1 (5 bases). The V gene lost 4 bases and the J gene lost 11 bases, with 17 bases spanning the gap. CDR1 and CDR2 (germline): SGHDN, FVKESK. The length of the CDR3 is 13 residues. Full variable domain (remainder filled in from reference TRBV14 and TRBJ1-1): EAGVTQFPSHSVIEKGQTVTLRCDPISGHDNLYWYRRVMGKEIKFLLHFVKESKQDESGMPNNRFLAERTGGTYSTLKVQPAELEDSGVYFCASSLIGAAGAFFGQGTRLTVV.

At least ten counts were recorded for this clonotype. The CDR3 loop reads CASSVDGTSGYNEQFF. The CDR3 bases are TGTGCCAGCAGTGTCGACGGGACTAGCGGTTACAATGAGCAGTTCTTC. The V gene is TRBV12-3 or TRBV12-4, the J gene TRBJ2-1; 11 bases align to TRBD2. This CDR3 region has 16 residues. Germline trimming cut 5 bases from V and 4 bases from J; bases unmatched to any gene: 7.

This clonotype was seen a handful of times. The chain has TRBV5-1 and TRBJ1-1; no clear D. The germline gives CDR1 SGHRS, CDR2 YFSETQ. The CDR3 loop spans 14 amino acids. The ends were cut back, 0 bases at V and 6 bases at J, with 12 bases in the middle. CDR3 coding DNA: TGCGCCAGCAGCTTGGGGCAGGAAACCCCTGAAGCTTTCTTT. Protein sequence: CASSLGQETPEAFF.

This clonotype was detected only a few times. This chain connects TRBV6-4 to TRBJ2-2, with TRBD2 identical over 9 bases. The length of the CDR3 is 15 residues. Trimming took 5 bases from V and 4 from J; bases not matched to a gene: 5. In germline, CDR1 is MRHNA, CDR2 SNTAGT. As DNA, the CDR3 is TGTGCCAGCAGTCCGGGACTAGCACCCACCGGGGAGCTGTTTTTT. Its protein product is CASSPGLAPTGELFF.

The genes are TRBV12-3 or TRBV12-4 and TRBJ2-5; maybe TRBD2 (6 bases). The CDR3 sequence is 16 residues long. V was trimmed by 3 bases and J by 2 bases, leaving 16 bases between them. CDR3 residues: CASSFPASAVQETQYF. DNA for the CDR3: TGTGCCAGCAGTTTCCCCGCTAGCGCGGTACAAGAGACCCAGTACTTC.

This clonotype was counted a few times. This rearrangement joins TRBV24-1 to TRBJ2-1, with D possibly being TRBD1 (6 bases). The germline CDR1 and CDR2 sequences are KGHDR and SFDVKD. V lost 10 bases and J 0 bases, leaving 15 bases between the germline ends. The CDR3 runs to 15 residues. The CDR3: CATRETGDSYNEQFF. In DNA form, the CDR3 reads TGTGCCACGAGAGAGACAGGAGACTCCTACAATGAGCAGTTCTTC.

In nucleotides, the CDR3 is TGTGCCAGCAGGGAGGCAGGGGAAGGGGAGACCCAGTACTTC. This translates into CASREAGEGETQYF. The V gene is TRBV6-2 or TRBV6-3, the J gene TRBJ2-5, with TRBD1 as a possible D gene (6 bases). There are 14 residues in the CDR3. V lost 6 bases and J 5 bases, leaving 16 bases between the germline ends. From germline, CDR1 is MNHEY and CDR2 SVGEGT.

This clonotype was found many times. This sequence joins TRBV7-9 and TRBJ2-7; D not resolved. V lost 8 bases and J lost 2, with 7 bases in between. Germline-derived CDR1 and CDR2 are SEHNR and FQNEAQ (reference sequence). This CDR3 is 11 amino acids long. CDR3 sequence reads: CASGGTYEQYF. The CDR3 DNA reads TGTGCCAGCGGCGGCACCTACGAGCAGTACTTC.

CDR3: CASRDGRINTEAFF. Written as DNA, the CDR3 is TGTGCCAGCAGGGACGGACGGATCAACACTGAAGCTTTCTTT. The chain is built from TRBV7-9 and TRBJ1-1; no clear D gene. Per the germline V gene, CDR1 is SEHNR and CDR2 is FQNEAQ (reference sequence). This CDR3 is 14 amino acids long. V dropped 6 bases and J dropped 2 bases, with 13 bases sitting between them. Looking up the rest from reference TRBV7-9 and TRBJ1-1 gives the full variable domain: DTGVSQNPRHKITKRGQNVTFRCDPISEHNRLYWYRQTLGQGPEFLTYFQNEAQLEKSRLLSDRFSAERPKGSFSTLEIQRTEQGDSAMYLCASRDGRINTEAFFGQGTRLTVV.

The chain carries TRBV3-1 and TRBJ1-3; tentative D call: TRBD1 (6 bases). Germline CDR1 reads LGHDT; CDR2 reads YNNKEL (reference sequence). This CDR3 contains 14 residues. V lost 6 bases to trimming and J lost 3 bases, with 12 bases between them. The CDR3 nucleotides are TGTGCCAGCAGTGCAACAGGGTTTGGAAACACCATATATTTT. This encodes CASSATGFGNTIYF.

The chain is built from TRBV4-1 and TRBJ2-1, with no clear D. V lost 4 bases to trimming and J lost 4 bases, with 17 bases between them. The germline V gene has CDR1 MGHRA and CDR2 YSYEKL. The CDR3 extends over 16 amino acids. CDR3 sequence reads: CASSPIAGDNYNEQFF. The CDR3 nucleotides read TGCGCCAGCAGCCCTATCGCAGGAGATAATTACAATGAGCAGTTCTTC.

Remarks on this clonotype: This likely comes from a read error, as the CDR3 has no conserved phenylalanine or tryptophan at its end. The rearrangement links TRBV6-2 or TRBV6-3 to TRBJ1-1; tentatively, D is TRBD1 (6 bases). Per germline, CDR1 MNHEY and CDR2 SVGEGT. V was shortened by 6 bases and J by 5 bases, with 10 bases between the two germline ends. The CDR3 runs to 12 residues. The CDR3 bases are TGTGCCAGCAGCGACAGGAGGACTGAAGCTTTCCTT. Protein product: CASSDRRTEAFL.

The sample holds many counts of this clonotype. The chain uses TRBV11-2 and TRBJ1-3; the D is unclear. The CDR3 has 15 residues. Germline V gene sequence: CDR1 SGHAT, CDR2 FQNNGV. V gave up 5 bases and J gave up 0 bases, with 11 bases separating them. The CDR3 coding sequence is TGTGCCAGCAGCCCTAATTCCGACTCTGGAAACACCATATATTTT. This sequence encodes CASSPNSDSGNTIYF.

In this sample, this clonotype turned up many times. The CDR3 DNA is TGCAGTGCCACCGGACTAGCGGAGGGGCGCACAGATACGCAGTATTTT. The encoded protein is CSATGLAEGRTDTQYF. V is TRBV20-1 and J is TRBJ2-3, with TRBD2 matching 10 bases. CDR3 size: 16 residues. CDR1 and CDR2 from the germline V gene are DFQATT and SNEGSKA (reference sequence). J was trimmed by 1 base and V by 6 bases; bases with no gene match: 10.

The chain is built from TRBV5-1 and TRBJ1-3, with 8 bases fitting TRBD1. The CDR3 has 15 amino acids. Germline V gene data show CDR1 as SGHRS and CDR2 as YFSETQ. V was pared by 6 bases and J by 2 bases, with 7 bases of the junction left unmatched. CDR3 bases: TGCGCCAGCAAGGAGGACAGGGATCCTGGAAACACCATATATTTT. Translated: CASKEDRDPGNTIYF.

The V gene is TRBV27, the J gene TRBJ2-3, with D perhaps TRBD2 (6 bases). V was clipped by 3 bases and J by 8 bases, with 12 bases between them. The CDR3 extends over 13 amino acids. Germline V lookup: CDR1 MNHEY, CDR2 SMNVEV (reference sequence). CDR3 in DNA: TGTGCCAGCAGTTTTGGCGGGGTGGGTACGCAGTATTTT. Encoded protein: CASSFGGVGTQYF.

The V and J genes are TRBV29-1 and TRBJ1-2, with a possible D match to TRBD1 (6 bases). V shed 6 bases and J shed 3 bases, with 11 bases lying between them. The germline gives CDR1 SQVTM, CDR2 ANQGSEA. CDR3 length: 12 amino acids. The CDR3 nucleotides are TGCAGCGTGGAGACAGGCTACTATGGCTACACCTTC. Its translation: CSVETGYYGYTF.

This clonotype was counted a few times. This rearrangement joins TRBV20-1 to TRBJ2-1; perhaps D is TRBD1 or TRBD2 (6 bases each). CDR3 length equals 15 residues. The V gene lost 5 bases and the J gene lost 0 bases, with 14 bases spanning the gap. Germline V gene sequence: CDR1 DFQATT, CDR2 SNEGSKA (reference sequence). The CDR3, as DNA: TGCAGTGCTGACAGCCCGGGGGCCTCCTACAATGAGCAGTTCTTC. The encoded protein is CSADSPGASYNEQFF.